These 9 T cell receptor beta chains originate from one sample sequenced in a study of cytomegalovirus exposure and HLA in healthy donors. The PCR made use of 60 Vbeta and 13 Jbeta primers. Measured with immunoSEQ multiplex PCR; TCRdb has only the in-frame clones, and not every one. The sample records approximately 190,000 clones, over 75% being singletons. What was sequenced was PBMCs. These receptors came from a man in his fifties in good health and CMV-seronegative.

This sequence joins TRBV5-1 and TRBJ1-2, with 7 bases aligning to TRBD1. The V segment lost 4 bases and the J segment 6 bases; nucleotides outside the gene matches: 15. The CDR3 consists of 16 residues. Germline V gene data show CDR1 as SGHRS and CDR2 as YFSETQ. This CDR3 reads CASSRAPGQTDNGYTF. The CDR3 DNA reads as TGCGCCAGCAGCAGAGCACCGGGACAGACCGACAATGGCTACACCTTC.

The chain joins TRBV15 to TRBJ1-6, with 7 bases identical to TRBD1. The CDR3 has 16 residues. CDR1 and CDR2 (germline): LNHNV, YYDKDF (reference sequence). V lost 1 base, J lost 6 bases, and 6 bases stayed unmatched. In DNA form, the CDR3 reads TGTGCCACCAGCAGAGGCGGGACAGACTCTAATTCACCCCTCCACTTT. It encodes CATSRGGTDSNSPLHF.

The rearrangement joins TRBV29-1 to TRBJ2-7, with TRBD1 matching 7 bases. Germline loops: CDR1 SQVTM, CDR2 ANQGSEA. V shed 6 bases, J shed 5 bases, and the junction held 10 bases outside the gene matches. The CDR3 consists of 13 residues. Here the CDR3 reads CSVIDRASNEQYF. CDR3 bases: TGCAGCGTCATTGACAGGGCATCCAACGAGCAGTACTTC.

This sequence joins TRBV4-3 and TRBJ2-2, with TRBD1 matching over 10 bases. This CDR3 is built from 16 residues. The ends lost 1 base at V and 4 bases at J; junction bases unmatched: 3. Germline CDR1 is LGHNA and CDR2 is YSLEER. The CDR3 DNA follows: TGCGCCAGCAGCCAAGGGGGGACAGGGGTCACCGGGGAGCTGTTTTTT. Its protein is CASSQGGTGVTGELFF.

This chain joins TRBV7-2 and TRBJ1-2, with D possibly matching TRBD1 (5 bases). The CDR3 spans 17 residues. The germline V gene encodes CDR1 SGHTA and CDR2 FQGNSA. The ends were cut back, 1 base at V and 8 bases at J, with 23 bases in the middle. CDR3 DNA: TGTGCCAGCAGCTTAGTAATTTCCTTCCAGGGCGTGGGCGGCTACACCTTC. This sequence encodes CASSLVISFQGVGGYTF.

V gene TRBV6-5 combines with J gene TRBJ2-7; tentatively, D is TRBD2 (7 bases). CDR1 and CDR2 from the germline V gene are MNHEY and SVGAGI. Trimming pared 6 bases from V and 4 bases from J, leaving 19 bases between. The CDR3 totals 15 residues. The CDR3 reads CASSHRGRGTYEQYF. The CDR3 DNA reads TGTGCCAGCAGCCATAGGGGGAGGGGCACATACGAGCAGTACTTC.

V and J are TRBV15 and TRBJ2-4; 7 bases are a match to TRBD1. Germline V gene data show CDR1 as LNHNV and CDR2 as YYDKDF (reference sequence). The CDR3 has 15 residues. Trimming cost V 0 bases and J 6 bases; bases outside gene matches: 5. The CDR3 region has the DNA TGTGCCACCAGCAGAGATCGGGACAGAAGAAACATTCAGTACTTC. Amino acids: CATSRDRDRRNIQYF.

The chain combines TRBV23-1 with TRBJ1-1, with TRBD1 matching 7 bases. TRBV23-1 is marked as an open reading frame, function uncertain. The CDR3 is made up of 16 amino acids. J lost 0 bases, V lost 2 bases, and 6 bases had no gene match. The CDR3: CASSQREGAMNTEAFF. CDR3 DNA sequence: TGCGCCAGCAGTCAACGGGAGGGGGCTATGAACACTGAAGCTTTCTTT.

This chain joins TRBV19 and TRBJ2-1; 7 bases are shared with TRBD1. The CDR3 length is 16 residues. In germline, CDR1 is LNHDA, CDR2 SQIVND (reference sequence). After removal of 0 bases from V and 4 bases from J, the junction contained 6 bases not matched to a gene. CDR3 residues: CASSIDRGQVYNEQFF. The DNA for the CDR3 is TGTGCCAGTAGTATAGATCGTGGACAGGTATACAATGAGCAGTTCTTC.